The 5 T cell receptor beta chains below come from one sample, sequenced in a study of cytomegalovirus exposure and HLA in healthy donors. Repertoires were generated with immunoSEQ multiplex PCR, while TCRdb's copy carries only in-frame clones and drops some. Altogether some 250,000 clones are present, about 90% being singletons, with the ten largest covering 3.1%. Sequencing was performed on PBMCs. Receptors originate from a woman in her 30s in good health and CMV-seronegative.

This clone was counted a single time. The chain recombines TRBV28 with TRBJ1-1; TRBD1 is a possible D gene (6 bases). The CDR3 spans 15 residues. Trimming left V 9 bases short and J 0 bases short, with 17 bases between. Germline CDR1 MDHEN, CDR2 SYDVKM. CDR3 nucleotides: TGTGCCAGGACCCGGGGGCCGGCCATGAACACTGAAGCTTTCTTT. Encoded protein: CARTRGPAMNTEAFF.

The chain is built from TRBV6-5 and TRBJ2-2; possibly TRBD1 for D (6 bases). V was cut by 5 bases and J by 1 base, with 11 bases left in between. This CDR3 contains 15 residues. Germline loops: CDR1 MNHEY, CDR2 SVGAGI. This chain's CDR3 is CASSPSTGNTGELFF. The CDR3 DNA reads as TGTGCCAGCAGTCCGTCGACAGGGAACACCGGGGAGCTGTTTTTT.

The chain combines TRBV9 with TRBJ2-2, with 8 bases fitting TRBD2. The V gene end was trimmed by 3 bases and the J gene end by 4 bases; junction bases not matched to a gene: 11. Germline V gene data show CDR1 as SGDLS and CDR2 as YYNGEE. This CDR3 has 17 residues. CDR3 region: CASSGIWAGGGTGELFF. CDR3 coding DNA: TGTGCCAGCAGCGGTATTTGGGCGGGAGGAGGCACCGGGGAGCTGTTTTTT.

The chain couples TRBV28 to TRBJ2-5; 9 nucleotides line up with TRBD2. The CDR3 runs 16 residues. The ends lost 6 bases at V and 5 bases at J; junction bases unmatched: 13. Germline V gene data show CDR1 as MDHEN and CDR2 as SYDVKM. CDR3 loop: CASSHLLAGEGETQYF. The CDR3 nucleotides read TGTGCCAGCAGCCATCTCTTAGCGGGAGAGGGGGAGACCCAGTACTTC. The full variable domain, its missing parts supplied by reference TRBV28 and TRBJ2-5, is DVKVTQSSRYLVKRTGEKVFLECVQDMDHENMFWYRQDPGLGLRLIYFSYDVKMKEKGDIPEGYSVSREKKERFSLILESASTNQTSMYLCASSHLLAGEGETQYFGPGTRLLVL.

This clone has just a few counts. The chain employs TRBV7-6 and TRBJ2-7; perhaps TRBD2 as D (5 bases). Trimming took 4 bases from V and 2 from J, leaving 12 bases between them. The CDR3 consists of 14 residues. The V gene's germline CDR1 is SGHVS and CDR2 FNYEAQ. CDR3 amino acids: CASSSTIPAYEQYF. CDR3 sequence (DNA): TGTGCCAGCAGCTCGACTATCCCCGCCTACGAGCAGTACTTC.